The following is a T cell receptor (beta chain) sequence with its context. This sample is part of a study of blood T cell repertoires in COVID-19. V dropped 1 base and J dropped 8 bases, with 12 bases sitting between them. There are 13 residues in the CDR3. CDR1 and CDR2 from the germline V gene are SGHRS and YFSETQ. Assay used: immunoSEQ multiplex PCR; TCRdb lists only in-frame clones, some missing. The sample includes around 230,000 clones, around 90% of them seen just once. The rearrangement links TRBV5-1 to TRBJ1-2; D unresolved. Specimen: PBMCs or T cells enriched from blood (not recorded which). The clonotype comes from a woman aged 25-40 years who had recovered from COVID-19. The CDR3 region has the DNA TGCGCCAGCAGCTTGCCCGGGGTCGACGGCTACACCTTC. Protein sequence: CASSLPGVDGYTF.